This entry lists 27 T cell receptor beta chains sequenced from one sample in a study of T cells in Graves' hyperthyroidism and ophthalmopathy. Amplification of TCR beta CDR3 regions used RNA as the template. The TCR CDR3 was amplified in a first-round RT-PCR using the HTBI primer set. TCRdb itself ran the multiplex PCR reads through MiXCR, one entry per CDR3 protein. The sample holds approximately 260,000 distinct CDR3 sequences, 13% to 15% seen once. Sample: blood. These receptors originate from a woman aged 50 to 60 with Graves' hyperthyroidism that later progressed to Graves' ophthalmopathy.

This clonotype was counted between two and nine times. This sequence joins TRBV5-6 and TRBJ1-1, with a tentative D call TRBD1 (6 bases). V was cut by 0 bases and J by 7 bases, with 13 bases left in between. Germline V lookup: CDR1 SGHDT, CDR2 YYEEEE. CDR3 length equals 14 residues. CDR3 in amino acids: CASSLVRQEYEAFF. CDR3 coding DNA: TGTGCCAGCAGCTTGGTAAGACAGGAGTATGAAGCTTTCTTT.

This clonotype occurred a few times. This sequence joins TRBV27 and TRBJ2-7, with 7 bases matching TRBD1. V shed 5 bases and J 6 bases; nucleotides not matched to a gene: 13. Germline V lookup: CDR1 MNHEY, CDR2 SMNVEV (reference sequence). CDR3 length equals 15 residues. CDR3 sequence: CASSPLTGLFSEQYF. CDR3 coding DNA: TGTGCCAGCAGTCCCTTGACAGGGTTGTTTTCCGAGCAGTACTTC.

This clonotype occurred many times. The chain recombines TRBV12-3 or TRBV12-4 with TRBJ1-2; the D gene is possibly TRBD1 (6 bases). The CDR3 length is 15 residues. The V end lost 5 bases, the J end lost 4 bases, and 17 bases lay between the germline ends. The CDR3 region has the DNA TGTGCCAGCAGTACTCCGATTTCACAGGGCTATGGCTACACCTTC. It specifies CASSTPISQGYGYTF.

The CDR3: CAIPLSYIGETQYF. CDR3 nucleotides: TGTGCCATCCCTTTATCATACATAGGAGAGACCCAGTACTTC. The chain uses TRBV2 and TRBJ2-5, with D unresolved. CDR1 and CDR2 (germline): SNHLY, FYNNEI. V lost 10 bases to trimming and J lost 4 bases, with 19 bases between them. The CDR3 runs 14 residues.

This clonotype was seen a few times. Germline is not matched at one junction end, which may reflect a read error. The V gene is TRBV6-1, the J gene TRBJ2-5; D may match TRBD1 or TRBD2 (6 bases each). Looked up from germline, CDR1 is MNHNS and CDR2 is SASEGT. The CDR3 has 13 residues. The CDR3 is CASRGLGQGTQYF. The DNA for the CDR3 is TGTGCCAGCAGGGGACTGGGACAAGGGACCCAGTACTTC.

The chain combines TRBV24-1 with TRBJ2-7; D remains unclear. The V end was cut by 9 bases, the J end by 2 bases, with 7 bases between. Germline V CDR1 and CDR2: KGHDR, SFDVKD. There are 11 residues in the CDR3. This chain's CDR3 is CATQDPYEQYF. CDR3 bases: TGTGCCACCCAGGACCCCTACGAGCAGTACTTC.

This clonotype was detected ten times or more. The chain combines TRBV2 with TRBJ2-1; D not resolved. Germline V gene sequence: CDR1 SNHLY, CDR2 FYNNEI. CDR3 length: 13 amino acids. V gave up 2 bases and J gave up 6 bases, with 8 bases separating them. In DNA, the CDR3 is TGTGCCAGCAGTGAATCCTATGGCAATGAGCAGTTCTTC. This sequence encodes CASSESYGNEQFF.

This clonotype was counted many times. This chain uses TRBV7-3 with TRBJ2-3; D unresolved. Germline lookup yields CDR1 SGHTA and CDR2 FQGTGA. With 4 bases removed from V and 2 bases from J, the gap between germline ends came to 7 bases. This CDR3 is 13 amino acids long. The CDR3 reads CASSSYNTDTQYF. The CDR3 bases are TGTGCCAGCAGCTCCTACAACACAGATACGCAGTATTTT.

Ten or more counts support this clonotype. V and J are TRBV5-1 and TRBJ2-1, with D perhaps being TRBD1 or TRBD2 (6 bases each). CDR3 length: 17 amino acids. V was clipped by 3 bases and J by 5 bases, with 21 bases between them. Per the germline V gene, CDR1 is SGHRS and CDR2 is YFSETQ. CDR3 bases: TGCGCCAGCAGCTGGGCCGAGCGGGCCAGGGGTCACAATGAGCAGTTCTTC. Amino acids: CASSWAERARGHNEQFF.

This clonotype was picked up many times. This chain uses TRBV30 with TRBJ2-1; a weak D match, TRBD2 (5 bases). CDR1 is GTSNPN and CDR2 is SVGIG in the germline V gene (reference sequence). Trimming stripped 2 bases from V and 7 bases from J, with 15 bases between. This CDR3 is 14 amino acids long. DNA of the CDR3: TGTGCCTGGAGTTCGGCTAGCAGAGTGAATGAGCAGTTCTTC. It specifies CAWSSASRVNEQFF.

This clonotype was seen many times. The rearrangement uses TRBV12-3 or TRBV12-4 and TRBJ1-2; D remains ambiguous. The V and J ends lost 6 bases and 7 bases respectively, with 9 bases between them. The CDR3 sequence is 11 residues long. In DNA form, the CDR3 reads TGTGCCAGCAGCCTATATGGTGGCTACACCTTC. Translation: CASSLYGGYTF.

The table lists this clonotype with many counts. The chain is built from TRBV6-1 and TRBJ1-3; D is uncertain. The CDR3 is 16 amino acids. Germline V lookup: CDR1 MNHNS, CDR2 SASEGT. Trimming removed 1 base at V and 0 bases at J, with 10 bases between. CDR3 sequence (DNA): TGTGCCAGCAGTGAAGGCATCGCTGTCTCTGGAAACACCATATATTTT. It specifies CASSEGIAVSGNTIYF.

This clonotype was seen many times. The chain joins TRBV18 to TRBJ1-4; maybe TRBD1 (5 bases). The CDR3 is 14 residues long. The germline gives CDR1 KGHSH, CDR2 LQKENI. Trimming removed 6 bases at V and 8 bases at J, with 16 bases between. The CDR3 here is CASSQSGRQEKLFF. CDR3 DNA sequence: TGTGCCAGCTCGCAGTCGGGGCGTCAGGAAAAACTGTTTTTT.

The chain couples TRBV5-1 to TRBJ1-1; D gene uncertain. Trimming cost V 0 bases and J 0 bases, with 12 bases left between them. CDR1 and CDR2 (germline): SGHRS, YFSETQ. The CDR3 spans 16 residues. The CDR3 loop is CASSLGGFRMNTEAFF. The CDR3 nucleotides are TGCGCCAGCAGCTTGGGAGGGTTCAGAATGAACACTGAAGCTTTCTTT.

This clonotype showed up many times. The conserved final phenylalanine or tryptophan is absent from the CDR3, which likely points to a read error. The V gene is TRBV7-2, the J gene TRBJ2-7, with TRBD1 matching 7 bases. Germline V gene data show CDR1 as SGHTA and CDR2 as FQGNSA. The junction had 3 bases not matched to a gene; V was cut back by 5 bases and J by 2 bases. There are 13 residues in the CDR3. The CDR3 bases are TGTGCCAGCAGCGTACAGGGGCCCTACGAGCAGTACTTA. Protein sequence: CASSVQGPYEQYL.

This clonotype was recorded at least ten times. This rearrangement joins TRBV27 to TRBJ1-6, with D perhaps TRBD1 (5 bases). This CDR3 spans 15 amino acids. Germline V gene lookup returns CDR1 MNHEY and CDR2 SMNVEV (reference sequence). V was shortened by 5 bases and J by 7 bases, with 15 bases between the two germline ends. DNA for the CDR3: TGTGCCAGCAGTCAGGCTCCGGGACGGAATTCACCCCTCCACTTT. This codes for CASSQAPGRNSPLHF.

This clonotype showed up many times. The chain uses TRBV5-5 and TRBJ2-3, with D perhaps matching TRBD2 (5 bases). The germline V gene has CDR1 SGHKS and CDR2 YYEKEE (reference sequence). The CDR3 length is 14 residues. With 5 bases removed from V and 6 bases from J, the gap between germline ends came to 16 bases. As DNA, the CDR3 is TGTGCCAGCAGGGCCCAACTAGGAATTGATACGCAGTATTTT. It codes for CASRAQLGIDTQYF.

The rearrangement uses TRBV28 and TRBJ1-2; TRBD1 might be the D (6 bases). The CDR3 consists of 13 residues. Germline V gene lookup returns CDR1 MDHEN and CDR2 SYDVKM. V was cut by 6 bases and J by 4 bases, with 12 bases left in between. The CDR3 nucleotides are TGTGCCAGCAGCCAACAGGGACTCTATGGCTACACCTTC. Amino acid sequence: CASSQQGLYGYTF.

This clonotype was detected ten times or more. J is TRBJ2-2 and V is TRBV11-2; D is possibly TRBD2 (6 bases). V was shortened by 6 bases and J by 7 bases, with 15 bases between the two germline ends. CDR1 is SGHAT and CDR2 is FQNNGV in the germline V gene. This CDR3 region has 14 residues. CDR3 coding DNA: TGTGCCAGCAGGTCGCTAGCGACCGGCGGGGAGCTGTTTTTT. Encoded protein: CASRSLATGGELFF.

This clonotype was observed at least ten times. The chain is built from TRBV3-1 and TRBJ2-1, with 9 bases lining up with TRBD2. With 1 base clipped from V and 5 bases from J, the junction kept 6 bases outside the gene matches. Germline loops: CDR1 LGHDT, CDR2 YNNKEL (reference sequence). The CDR3 has 16 residues. CDR3 bases: TGTGCCAGCAGCCAAGTCAGCGGGAGGAGAAACAATGAGCAGTTCTTC. Translated: CASSQVSGRRNNEQFF.

Points on this clonotype: A much larger clone differs by one base, so this may be a read error. The gene calls are TRBV28 and TRBJ2-7; D remains unclear. Germline V gene data show CDR1 as MDHEN and CDR2 as SYDVKM. The germline V and J ends were trimmed by 7 bases and 2 bases, with 18 bases remaining between them. The CDR3 totals 15 residues. CDR3 in amino acids: CASKTTVSLPYEQYF. Here the CDR3 DNA reads TGTGCCAGCAAGACGACCGTTTCGTTACCCTACGAGCAGTACTTC.

The V call is TRBV20-1, the J call TRBJ2-2; 10 bases line up with TRBD2. The CDR3 is made up of 15 amino acids. Germline CDR1 reads DFQATT; CDR2 reads SNEGSKA (reference sequence). V lost 3 bases, J lost 10 bases, and 11 bases stayed unmatched. The CDR3 DNA reads as TGCAGTGCTAGCCCTCTAGGAGCGGGAGGGGCGGAGCTGTTTTTT. It specifies CSASPLGAGGAELFF.

This clonotype was seen a handful of times. The chain is built from TRBV7-9 and TRBJ1-1; perhaps TRBD1 as D (6 bases). The germline CDR1 and CDR2 sequences are SEHNR and FQNEAQ (reference sequence). Trimming pared 6 bases from V and 5 bases from J, leaving 10 bases between. The CDR3 is made up of 12 amino acids. The CDR3 is CASRKRGTEAFF. For the CDR3, the DNA is TGTGCCAGCAGAAAAAGGGGGACTGAAGCTTTCTTT.

This clonotype was counted a few times. The germline gene is not matched at one end of the junction; a read error may be the cause. The V gene is TRBV6-1, the J gene TRBJ1-1, with unresolved D. This CDR3 is 14 amino acids long. In germline, CDR1 is MNHNS, CDR2 SASEGT. The CDR3 bases are TGTGTCAGCAGTGAGCGGGCCGGTTTTAGCGAAGCTTTCTTT. This codes for CVSSERAGFSEAFF.

There are many counts of this clonotype. The chain couples TRBV24-1 to TRBJ2-3; 9 bases line up with TRBD1. The CDR3 is 16 amino acids. The V and J ends lost 2 bases and 4 bases, in that order; junction bases with no gene match: 6. The germline V gene has CDR1 KGHDR and CDR2 SFDVKD. CDR3 coding DNA: TGTGCCACCAGTGATTCTCGACAGGGGGGTTCAGATACGCAGTATTTT. Translating it yields CATSDSRQGGSDTQYF.

This clonotype was seen at least ten times. This CDR3 is CASRNTVTGNTIYF. The CDR3, as DNA: TGTGCCAGCAGGAATACGGTGACTGGAAACACCATATATTTT. This chain joins TRBV3-1 and TRBJ1-3, with unresolved D. Trimming cost V 6 bases and J 2 bases, with 11 bases left between them. Germline CDR1 reads LGHDT; CDR2 reads YNNKEL (reference sequence). The CDR3 runs to 14 residues.

V is TRBV2 and J is TRBJ2-7; 12 bases agree with TRBD2. Unmatched junction bases numbered 3, after V lost 4 bases and J lost 2 bases. Looked up from germline, CDR1 is SNHLY and CDR2 is FYNNEI. CDR3 size: 15 residues. The CDR3 here is CASSVSSGRAYEQYF. CDR3 coding DNA: TGTGCCAGCAGTGTTTCTAGCGGGAGGGCCTACGAGCAGTACTTC.